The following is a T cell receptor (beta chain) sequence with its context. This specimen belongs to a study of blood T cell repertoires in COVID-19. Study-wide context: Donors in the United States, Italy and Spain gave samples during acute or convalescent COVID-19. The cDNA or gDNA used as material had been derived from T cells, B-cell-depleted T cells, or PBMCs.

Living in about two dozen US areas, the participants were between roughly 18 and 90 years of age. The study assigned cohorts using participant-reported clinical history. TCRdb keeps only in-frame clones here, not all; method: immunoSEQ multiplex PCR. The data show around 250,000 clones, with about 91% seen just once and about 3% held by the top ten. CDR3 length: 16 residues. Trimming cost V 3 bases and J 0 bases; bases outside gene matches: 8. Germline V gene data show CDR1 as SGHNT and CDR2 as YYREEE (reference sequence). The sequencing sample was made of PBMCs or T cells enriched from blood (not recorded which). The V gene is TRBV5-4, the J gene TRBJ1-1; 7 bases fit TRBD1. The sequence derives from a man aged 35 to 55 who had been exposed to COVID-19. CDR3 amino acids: CASSSGGALMNTEAFF. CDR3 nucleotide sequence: TGTGCCAGCAGCTCAGGGGGAGCACTAATGAACACTGAAGCTTTCTTT.